These 15 T cell receptor beta chains were sequenced from one sample in a study of T-cell reconstitution after alpha-beta-depleted transplantation in children. Molecular barcoding with unique molecular identifiers was used for the TCRbeta library. TCRdb reprocessed the PCR reads via MiXCR and lists one record per CDR3 protein. The sample lists approximately 88,000 distinct CDR3 sequences; 10% to 15% were seen once. Specimen: PBMCs from the stem cell graft donor, collected from the stem cell graft. The receptors derive from a human donor who donated a stem cell graft to a child with inherited bone marrow failure.

This clonotype came up many times. The chain employs TRBV27 and TRBJ2-7; D is unresolved. The CDR3 is made up of 13 amino acids. Trimming stripped 5 bases from V and 2 bases from J, with 10 bases between. The V gene's germline CDR1 is MNHEY and CDR2 SMNVEV (reference sequence). The CDR3 spells CASSPGSTYEQYF. The CDR3 DNA follows: TGTGCCAGCAGTCCGGGCTCCACCTACGAGCAGTACTTC.

In its sample, this clonotype was seen many times. The V call is TRBV7-2, the J call TRBJ2-1; no firm D call. This CDR3 contains 15 residues. Trimming shortened V by 10 bases and J by 0 bases, and 16 bases separated the two germline ends. From germline, CDR1 is SGHTA and CDR2 FQGNSA. CDR3 coding DNA: TGTGCCATCACCCCTCGAGCCGACTCCTACAATGAGCAGTTCTTC. It yields the protein CAITPRADSYNEQFF.

This clonotype was detected ten times or more. This chain connects TRBV3-1 to TRBJ2-4; D is unclear. Germline lookup yields CDR1 LGHDT and CDR2 YNNKEL (reference sequence). There are 12 residues in the CDR3. V gave up 1 base and J gave up 5 bases, with 3 bases separating them. This CDR3 reads CASSQGENIQYF. The CDR3 coding sequence is TGTGCCAGCAGCCAAGGGGAAAACATTCAGTACTTC. Looking up the rest from reference TRBV3-1 and TRBJ2-4 gives the full variable domain: DTAVSQTPKYLVTQMGNDKSIKCEQNLGHDTMYWYKQDSKKFLKIMFSYNNKELIINETVPNRFSPKSPDKAHLNLHINSLELGDSAVYFCASSQGENIQYFGAGTRLSVL.

The chain carries TRBV3-1 and TRBJ1-6, with TRBD1 identical over 7 bases. Germline V gene data show CDR1 as LGHDT and CDR2 as YNNKEL (reference sequence). V shed 4 bases, J shed 8 bases, and the junction held 8 bases outside the gene matches. CDR3 length: 15 residues. Here the CDR3 reads CASSPSTGSDSPLHF. Written as DNA, the CDR3 is TGTGCCAGCAGCCCATCGACAGGGTCGGATTCACCCCTCCACTTT.

The chain carries TRBV29-1 and TRBJ2-3, with unresolved D. The V gene lost 5 bases and the J gene lost 0 bases, with 9 bases spanning the gap. In germline, CDR1 is SQVTM, CDR2 ANQGSEA. The CDR3 is 13 amino acids. Here the CDR3 reads CSVNVPSTDTQYF. Written as DNA, the CDR3 is TGCAGCGTTAACGTGCCTAGCACAGATACGCAGTATTTT.

The chain uses TRBV7-9 and TRBJ2-7; D call uncertain. V lost 1 base, J lost 4 bases, and 14 bases lay in between. Germline CDR1 reads SEHNR; CDR2 reads FQNEAQ (reference sequence). The CDR3 extends over 15 amino acids. This CDR3 is CASSLEALGIYEQYF. CDR3 sequence (DNA): TGTGCCAGCAGCTTAGAAGCTTTAGGGATATACGAGCAGTACTTC.

The J gene is TRBJ2-2, the V gene TRBV7-6; 7 nucleotides agree with TRBD1. CDR3 length: 15 residues. Trimming at V came to 5 bases and at J to 0 bases, leaving 3 bases not matched to a gene. Germline V lookup: CDR1 SGHVS, CDR2 FNYEAQ. CDR3 region: CASSQTGTNTGELFF. For the CDR3, the DNA is TGTGCCAGCAGCCAGACAGGGACGAACACCGGGGAGCTGTTTTTT.

This clonotype was seen ten or more times. This chain joins TRBV29-1 and TRBJ1-1; no firm D call. Trimming shortened V by 4 bases and J by 5 bases, and 20 bases separated the two germline ends. The CDR3 consists of 15 residues. CDR1 is SQVTM and CDR2 is ANQGSEA in the germline V gene. Here the CDR3 DNA reads TGCAGCGTTGTCGACGGAGAGGTGGTAAAAACTGAAGCTTTCTTT. It codes for CSVVDGEVVKTEAFF.

There are many counts of this clonotype. This sequence joins TRBV7-2 and TRBJ2-7, with D possibly matching TRBD2 (6 bases). Germline V gives CDR1 SGHTA, CDR2 FQGNSA. The CDR3 totals 14 residues. V was trimmed by 6 bases and J by 2 bases, leaving 14 bases between them. The CDR3 bases are TGTGCCAGCAGTGAGCGGGCGGGGCCCTACGAGCAGTACTTC. Translation: CASSERAGPYEQYF.

The sample holds many counts of this clonotype. V usage is TRBV3-1 and J usage is TRBJ2-2; no clear D gene. V was cut by 3 bases and J by 4 bases, with 6 bases left in between. In germline, CDR1 is LGHDT, CDR2 YNNKEL (reference sequence). The CDR3 runs 13 residues. Written as DNA, the CDR3 is TGTGCCAGCAGCCAGACGCGCACCGGGGAGCTGTTTTTT. Residues: CASSQTRTGELFF.

This clonotype appeared many times. V and J are TRBV27 and TRBJ1-1; D unclear. The CDR3 has 15 amino acids. The germline V and J ends were trimmed by 1 base and 1 base, with 10 bases remaining between them. CDR1 is MNHEY, CDR2 SMNVEV, per germline (reference sequence). CDR3 region: CASSLWAGSNTEAFF. In DNA form, the CDR3 reads TGTGCCAGCAGTTTATGGGCAGGTTCGAACACTGAAGCTTTCTTT.

This clonotype was seen many times. This chain uses TRBV5-1 with TRBJ2-1; D is possibly TRBD1 or TRBD2 (5 bases each). The CDR3 covers 17 residues. The V gene's germline CDR1 is SGHRS and CDR2 YFSETQ. Trimming removed 4 bases at V and 0 bases at J, with 17 bases between. CDR3 in amino acids: CASSPLARGASYNEQFF. CDR3 DNA sequence: TGCGCCAGCAGCCCTCTAGCACGAGGGGCCTCCTACAATGAGCAGTTCTTC.

This clonotype was recorded many times. The rearrangement joins TRBV11-2 to TRBJ2-3; 10 bases map to TRBD2. The length of the CDR3 is 14 residues. J lost 6 bases, V lost 1 base, and 1 base had no gene match. From germline, CDR1 is SGHAT and CDR2 FQNNGV. CDR3 bases: TGTGCCAGCAGCTTAGGACTAGCGGGCGATACGCAGTATTTT. Residues: CASSLGLAGDTQYF.

This clonotype was seen at least ten times. The chain has TRBV6-2 or TRBV6-3 and TRBJ1-1; 7 bases match TRBD1. Germline CDR1 is MNHEY and CDR2 is SVGEGT. Germline trimming cut 7 bases from V and 2 bases from J; bases unmatched to any gene: 7. The CDR3 is 14 amino acids. CDR3 nucleotide sequence: TGTGCCAGCAATCGACAGGGACTTAACACTGAAGCTTTCTTT. Its translation is CASNRQGLNTEAFF.

There are many counts of this clonotype. This chain joins TRBV21-1 and TRBJ1-5; no check of the table's D call, TRBD1, against the DNA was made. TRBV21-1 is flagged as a pseudogene. The CDR3 has 14 amino acids. In DNA form, the CDR3 reads TGTGCCAGCAGCAAGGGGGGGTTCGGTCAGCCCCAGCATTTT. Amino acid sequence: CASSKGGFGQPQHF.